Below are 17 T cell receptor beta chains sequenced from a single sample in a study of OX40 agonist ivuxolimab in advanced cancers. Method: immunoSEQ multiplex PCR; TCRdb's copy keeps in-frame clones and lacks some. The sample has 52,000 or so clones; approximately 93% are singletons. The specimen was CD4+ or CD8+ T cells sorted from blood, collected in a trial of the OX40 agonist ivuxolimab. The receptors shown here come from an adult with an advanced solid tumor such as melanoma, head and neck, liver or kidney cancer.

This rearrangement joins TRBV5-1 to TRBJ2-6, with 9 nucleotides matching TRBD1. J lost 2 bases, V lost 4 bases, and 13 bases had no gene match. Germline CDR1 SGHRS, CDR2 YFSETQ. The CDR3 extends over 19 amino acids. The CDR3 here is CASSTGGQGTLAGANVLTF. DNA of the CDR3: TGCGCCAGCAGCACGGGGGGACAGGGCACCCTCGCTGGGGCCAACGTCCTGACTTTC.

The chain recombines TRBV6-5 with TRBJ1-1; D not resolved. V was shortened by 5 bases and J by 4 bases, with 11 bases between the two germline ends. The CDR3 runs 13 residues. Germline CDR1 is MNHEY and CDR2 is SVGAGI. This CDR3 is CASSHGFFTEAFF. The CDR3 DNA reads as TGTGCCAGCAGTCACGGATTTTTCACTGAAGCTTTCTTT.

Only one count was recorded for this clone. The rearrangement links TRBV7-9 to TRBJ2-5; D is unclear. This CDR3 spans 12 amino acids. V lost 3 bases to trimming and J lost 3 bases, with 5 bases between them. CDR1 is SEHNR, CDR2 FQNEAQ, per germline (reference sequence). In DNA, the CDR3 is TGTGCCAGCAGCTTCCCTGAAGAGACCCAGTACTTC. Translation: CASSFPEETQYF. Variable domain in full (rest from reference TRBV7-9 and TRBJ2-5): DTGVSQNPRHKITKRGQNVTFRCDPISEHNRLYWYRQTLGQGPEFLTYFQNEAQLEKSRLLSDRFSAERPKGSFSTLEIQRTEQGDSAMYLCASSFPEETQYFGPGTRLLVL.

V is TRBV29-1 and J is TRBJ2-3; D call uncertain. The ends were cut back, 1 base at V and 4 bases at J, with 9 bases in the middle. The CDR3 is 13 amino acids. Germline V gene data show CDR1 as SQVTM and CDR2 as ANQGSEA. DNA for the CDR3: TGCAGCGTTGAAGGCCCTCCCCCAGATACGCAGTATTTT. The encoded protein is CSVEGPPPDTQYF.

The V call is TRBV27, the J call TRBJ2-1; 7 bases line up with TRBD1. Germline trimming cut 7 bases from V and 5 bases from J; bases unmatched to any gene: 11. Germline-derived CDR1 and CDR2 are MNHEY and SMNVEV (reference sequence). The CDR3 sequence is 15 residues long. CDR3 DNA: TGTGCCAGCACCTTATTTTTCGACAGGGACAATGAGCAGTTCTTC. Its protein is CASTLFFDRDNEQFF.

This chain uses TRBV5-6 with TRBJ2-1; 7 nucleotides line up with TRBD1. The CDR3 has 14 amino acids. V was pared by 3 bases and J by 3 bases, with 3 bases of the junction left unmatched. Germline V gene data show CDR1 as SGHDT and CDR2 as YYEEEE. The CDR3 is CASSYGQVYNEQFF. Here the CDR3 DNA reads TGTGCCAGCAGCTACGGACAGGTCTACAATGAGCAGTTCTTC.

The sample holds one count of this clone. The CDR3 reads CASSYSGGYNEQFF. As DNA, the CDR3 is TGTGCCAGCAGTTACTCGGGCGGCTACAATGAGCAGTTCTTC. The J gene is TRBJ2-1, the V gene TRBV6-5; D is undetermined. The CDR3 sequence is 14 residues long. Germline-derived CDR1 and CDR2 are MNHEY and SVGAGI. V was cut by 0 bases and J by 3 bases, with 6 bases left in between.

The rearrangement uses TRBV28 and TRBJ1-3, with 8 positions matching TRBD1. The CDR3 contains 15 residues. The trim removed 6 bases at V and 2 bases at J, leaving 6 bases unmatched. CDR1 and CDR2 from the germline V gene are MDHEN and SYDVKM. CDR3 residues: CASRHQGAAGNTIYF. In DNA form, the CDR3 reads TGTGCCAGCAGGCACCAGGGGGCTGCTGGAAACACCATATATTTT.

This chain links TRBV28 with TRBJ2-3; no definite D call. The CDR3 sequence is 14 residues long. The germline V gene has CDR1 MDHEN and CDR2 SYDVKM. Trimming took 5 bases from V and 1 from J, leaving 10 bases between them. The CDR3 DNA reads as TGTGCCAGCAGTATTCGAAGGGGCACAGATACGCAGTATTTT. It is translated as CASSIRRGTDTQYF.

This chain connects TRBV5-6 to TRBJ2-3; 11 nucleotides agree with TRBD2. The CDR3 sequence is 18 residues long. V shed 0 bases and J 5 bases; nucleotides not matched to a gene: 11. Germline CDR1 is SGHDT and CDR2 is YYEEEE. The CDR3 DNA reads TGTGCCAGCAGCTTGGGGGTCACTAGCGGGAGATTTAGAGATACGCAGTATTTT. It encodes CASSLGVTSGRFRDTQYF.

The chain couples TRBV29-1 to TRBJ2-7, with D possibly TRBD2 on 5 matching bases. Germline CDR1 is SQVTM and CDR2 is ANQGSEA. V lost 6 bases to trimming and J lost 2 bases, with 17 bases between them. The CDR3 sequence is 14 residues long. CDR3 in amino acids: CSVVGAAATYEQYF. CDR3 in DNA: TGCAGCGTCGTGGGAGCAGCGGCAACCTACGAGCAGTACTTC.

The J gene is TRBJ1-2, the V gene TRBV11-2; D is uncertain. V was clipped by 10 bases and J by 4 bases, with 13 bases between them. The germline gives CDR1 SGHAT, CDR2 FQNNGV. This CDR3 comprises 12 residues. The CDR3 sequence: CATAPRIYGYTF. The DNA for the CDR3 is TGTGCCACCGCCCCCAGGATCTATGGCTACACCTTC.

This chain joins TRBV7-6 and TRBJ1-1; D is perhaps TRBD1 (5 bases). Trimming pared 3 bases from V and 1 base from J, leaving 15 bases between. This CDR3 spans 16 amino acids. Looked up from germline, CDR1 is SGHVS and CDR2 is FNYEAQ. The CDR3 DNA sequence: TGTGCCAGCAGCTTCAACCCCGCAGGGACGAACACTGAAGCTTTCTTT. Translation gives CASSFNPAGTNTEAFF. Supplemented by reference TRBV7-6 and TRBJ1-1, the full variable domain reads GAGVSQSPRYKVTKRGQDVALRCDPISGHVSLYWYRQALGQGPEFLTYFNYEAQQDKSGLPNDRFSAERPEGSISTLTIQRTEQRDSAMYRCASSFNPAGTNTEAFFGQGTRLTVV.

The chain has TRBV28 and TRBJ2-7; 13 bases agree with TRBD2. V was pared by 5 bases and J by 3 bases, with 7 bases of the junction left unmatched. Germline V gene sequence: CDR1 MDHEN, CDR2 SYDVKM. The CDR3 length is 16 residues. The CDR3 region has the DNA TGTGCCAGCAGTACCCTTGGGACTAGCGGGAACTACGAGCAGTACTTC. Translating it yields CASSTLGTSGNYEQYF.

The CDR3 bases are TGTGCCAGCAGTCCGAGAGTCGAGCCAGGCGAGCAGTACTTC. Its protein is CASSPRVEPGEQYF. The rearrangement uses TRBV27 and TRBJ2-7; D unresolved. The CDR3 has 14 residues. In germline, CDR1 is MNHEY, CDR2 SMNVEV (reference sequence). V lost 5 bases and J 6 bases, leaving 17 bases between the germline ends.

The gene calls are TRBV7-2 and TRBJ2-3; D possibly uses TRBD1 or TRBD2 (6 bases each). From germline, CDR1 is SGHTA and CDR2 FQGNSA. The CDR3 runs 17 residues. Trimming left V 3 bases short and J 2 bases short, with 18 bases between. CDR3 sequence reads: CASSFDAGHLFTDTQYF. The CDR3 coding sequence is TGTGCCAGCAGCTTCGATGCGGGACACCTATTCACAGATACGCAGTATTTT. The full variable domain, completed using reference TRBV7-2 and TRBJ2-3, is GAGVSQSPSNKVTEKGKDVELRCDPISGHTALYWYRQSLGQGLEFLIYFQGNSAPDKSGLPSDRFSAERTGGSVSTLTIQRTQQEDSAVYLCASSFDAGHLFTDTQYFGPGTRLTVL.

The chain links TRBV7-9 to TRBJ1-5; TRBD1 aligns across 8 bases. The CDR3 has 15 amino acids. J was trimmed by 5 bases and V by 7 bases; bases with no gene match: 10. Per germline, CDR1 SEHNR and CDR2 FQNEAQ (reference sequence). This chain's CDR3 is CASTSDRARDQPQHF. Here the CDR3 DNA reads TGTGCCAGCACCTCGGACAGGGCGAGGGATCAGCCCCAGCATTTT.